One and the same sample provided the 18 T cell receptor beta chains below, sequenced in a study of T cell responses to AZD1222 COVID-19 vaccine (dated by TCRdb to the early 2020s). Taken with the paper, the label for time point translates to: about 28 days (+/-7) after the second vaccine dose. The library came from the immunoSEQ multiplex PCR assay. TCRdb provides this immuneACCESS table in a form limited to in-frame rearrangements. Some clones are lacking; in checked studies, under half of them reflect an unresolved V gene, and why the rest are absent is not known. The sample table records over 150,000 clones; 88% of these occur just once. The ten largest clones capture 4.3% of the sample. Sequenced material: peripheral blood, taken 28 days after the second AZD1222 dose. These receptors all stem from an adult who received the AZD1222 COVID-19 vaccine.

The chain recombines TRBV5-4 with TRBJ2-5, with a possible D match to TRBD2 (6 bases). The V end lost 3 bases, the J end lost 2 bases, and 11 bases lay between the germline ends. The CDR3 has 14 residues. Germline assignment: CDR1 SGHNT and CDR2 YYREEE (reference sequence). CDR3 DNA sequence: TGTGCCAGCAGCTCGGCCGGGGGACAAGAGACCCAGTACTTC. It yields the protein CASSSAGGQETQYF.

The rearrangement joins TRBV5-1 to TRBJ2-3, with 9 bases matching TRBD2. Trimming removed 6 bases from V and 2 bases from J; junction bases left unmatched: 7. From germline, CDR1 is SGHRS and CDR2 YFSETQ. The CDR3 contains 15 residues. The CDR3 coding sequence is TGCGCCAGCACCCGACTAGCGGACCACACAGATACGCAGTATTTT. This gives the protein CASTRLADHTDTQYF.

This chain links TRBV18 with TRBJ1-6, with 12 bases matching TRBD1. Looked up from germline, CDR1 is KGHSH and CDR2 is LQKENI. J gave up 8 bases and V 5 bases, and 4 bases lay outside the gene matches. This CDR3 is built from 15 residues. CDR3 loop: CASSRDRGPDSPLHF. Written as DNA, the CDR3 is TGTGCCAGCTCAAGGGACAGGGGGCCGGATTCACCCCTCCACTTT.

V gene TRBV7-7 combines with J gene TRBJ2-3; 7 bases are a match to TRBD2. The junction had 10 bases not matched to a gene; V was cut back by 5 bases and J by 2 bases. Germline V gene sequence: CDR1 SSHAT, CDR2 FNYEAQ (reference sequence). This CDR3 contains 16 residues. CDR3 bases: TGTGCCAGCAGCCCCAACCCAGCGGGGTTCACAGATACGCAGTATTTT. Translation gives CASSPNPAGFTDTQYF.

The rearrangement links TRBV18 to TRBJ1-1, with D perhaps matching TRBD1 (6 bases). The CDR3 is 16 amino acids. V lost 3 bases and J 0 bases, leaving 14 bases between the germline ends. From germline, CDR1 is KGHSH and CDR2 LQKENI. This CDR3 reads CASSPSGEGMNTEAFF. CDR3 nucleotides: TGTGCCAGCTCACCCTCAGGGGAGGGGATGAACACTGAAGCTTTCTTT.

This rearrangement joins TRBV7-2 to TRBJ1-6; no definite D call. The V gene lost 3 bases and the J gene lost 7 bases, with 1 base spanning the gap. CDR3 size: 11 residues. Germline-derived CDR1 and CDR2 are SGHTA and FQGNSA. For the CDR3, the DNA is TGTGCCAGCAGCTTGAATTCACCCCTCCACTTT. Amino acid sequence: CASSLNSPLHF.

The gene calls are TRBV3-1 (or the pseudogene TRBV3-2) and TRBJ2-4; D call uncertain. Germline V gene data show CDR1 as LGHDT and CDR2 as YNNKEL (reference sequence). This CDR3 region has 14 residues. Trimming removed 3 bases from V and 0 bases from J, with 6 bases in between. CDR3 bases: TGTGCCAGCAGCCAGGCGGTAGCCAAAAACATTCAGTACTTC. As protein: CASSQAVAKNIQYF.

V and J are TRBV4-2 and TRBJ1-2, with unresolved D. Germline V gene sequence: CDR1 LGHNA, CDR2 YNFKEQ. V lost 0 bases to trimming and J lost 6 bases, with 11 bases between them. This CDR3 is 14 amino acids long. CDR3 sequence: CASSQDWGQNGYTF. The CDR3 bases are TGTGCCAGCAGCCAAGATTGGGGTCAGAATGGCTACACCTTC.

This clone was picked up a small number of times. The rearrangement joins TRBV6-5 to TRBJ1-1; D is unclear. V was trimmed by 0 bases and J by 1 base, leaving 3 bases between them. Per the germline V gene, CDR1 is MNHEY and CDR2 is SVGAGI. This CDR3 has 13 amino acids. The CDR3 region has the DNA TGTGCCAGCAGTTACTCACAGAACACTGAAGCTTTCTTT. Encoded protein: CASSYSQNTEAFF.

This chain uses TRBV2 with TRBJ2-6, with unresolved D. The CDR3 totals 16 residues. The V and J ends lost 8 bases and 1 base respectively, with 15 bases between them. Germline CDR1 and CDR2: SNHLY and FYNNEI. The CDR3 sequence: CASQPPLLSGANVLTF. In DNA, the CDR3 is TGTGCCAGCCAGCCCCCTCTCCTGTCTGGGGCCAACGTCCTGACTTTC.

This clone was seen only once. Here the CDR3 reads CAQSGQGAYEQYF. The DNA of the CDR3 is TGTGCCCAGAGCGGGCAGGGGGCCTACGAGCAGTACTTC. V usage is TRBV2 and J usage is TRBJ2-7; D is perhaps TRBD1 (7 bases). The CDR3 has 13 residues. From germline, CDR1 is SNHLY and CDR2 FYNNEI. The ends were cut back, 11 bases at V and 2 bases at J, with 16 bases in the middle.

The gene calls are TRBV5-8 and TRBJ1-2, with 9 bases aligning to TRBD1. Germline V CDR1 and CDR2: SGHTS, YDEGEE. V lost 4 bases to trimming and J lost 2 bases; unmatched junction nucleotides: 9. The CDR3 spans 16 residues. The CDR3 DNA reads TGTGCCAGCAGCGCGAAACAGGGGGCGCCCAACTATGGCTACACCTTC. Amino acids: CASSAKQGAPNYGYTF.

V is TRBV2 and J is TRBJ1-6, with 7 bases identical to TRBD1. CDR1 is SNHLY, CDR2 FYNNEI, per germline. The V and J ends lost 4 bases and 5 bases, in that order; junction bases with no gene match: 5. This CDR3 has 15 amino acids. CDR3 residues: CASSVSGGHNSPLHF. The CDR3, as DNA: TGTGCCAGCAGTGTTTCAGGGGGTCATAATTCACCCCTCCACTTT.

The rearrangement uses TRBV11-2 and TRBJ1-2, with D unclear. CDR3 size: 13 residues. V shed 2 bases and J shed 2 bases, with 6 bases lying between them. The germline gives CDR1 SGHAT, CDR2 FQNNGV. CDR3 sequence reads: CASSLRRNYGYTF. CDR3 DNA: TGTGCCAGCAGCTTACGTCGAAACTATGGCTACACCTTC.

The chain joins TRBV7-8 to TRBJ1-5, with D possibly TRBD1 on 5 matching bases. V was pared by 4 bases and J by 1 base, with 14 bases between. CDR1 SGHVS and CDR2 FQNEAQ come from the germline V gene. The CDR3 sequence is 16 residues long. Here the CDR3 DNA reads TGTGCCAGCAGCTCCAAAGGGGCTGTCAGCAATCAGCCCCAGCATTTT. This translates into CASSSKGAVSNQPQHF.

The chain is built from TRBV27 and TRBJ1-5, with a weak D call TRBD1 (5 bases). Germline V gene lookup returns CDR1 MNHEY and CDR2 SMNVEV (reference sequence). V lost 5 bases, J lost 2 bases, and 19 bases lay in between. The CDR3 has 17 amino acids. The DNA of the CDR3 is TGTGCCAGCAGTCCGTGGAGGGGATATCAGGGCAATCAGCCCCAGCATTTT. Its translation: CASSPWRGYQGNQPQHF.

This chain uses TRBV9 with TRBJ1-1; TRBD1 matches at 7 bases. V lost 4 bases, J lost 6 bases, and 9 bases stayed unmatched. CDR1 is SGDLS and CDR2 is YYNGEE in the germline V gene. This CDR3 spans 14 amino acids. The CDR3 protein is CASSIQGGLPEAFF. The CDR3 nucleotides read TGTGCCAGCAGCATCCAGGGGGGATTGCCTGAAGCTTTCTTT.

The V call is TRBV6-5, the J call TRBJ1-1; no firm D call. The germline CDR1 and CDR2 sequences are MNHEY and SVGAGI. Deletions cut 6 bases from V and 7 bases from J, with 12 bases between. This CDR3 region has 12 residues. CDR3 sequence (DNA): TGTGCCAGCAGCCAGATGGGTGGTGAAGCTTTCTTT. This codes for CASSQMGGEAFF.